This T cell receptor (beta chain) was recorded in a study of T-cell memory formation after mild COVID-19 (dated by TCRdb to 2020 to 2022). Concerning the study at large: TCR sequence clusters from the two donors were largely donor specific. In two donors, T-cell clones that expanded and contracted after mild COVID-19 were tracked by sequencing TCRalpha and TCRbeta repertoires over time. Two young, previously healthy adult volunteers made up the cohort, one male and one female. Broader findings and caveats from the paper: The study included only a couple of mild cases, and larger cohorts that include severe cases with pre-infection samples were judged to be necessary. The second-wave clones that peaked on day 37 were not confirmed to be SARS-CoV-2 specific. The detection of some responding clones in pre-infection memory suggests that pre-existing cross-reactive memory T cells joined the SARS-CoV-2 response. From day 15 to 85, contracting clones showed balanced CD4/CD8 phenotypes, whereas a second wave of clones that expanded from day 15 to 37 leaned towards CD4+. Contracting CD4+ clones turned up mainly in the CM and EM memory subsets, whereas EMRA was where CD8+ clones were enriched.

Ficoll-Paque density gradient centrifugation was used to isolate PBMCs. This clonotype was seen a handful of times. It lacks a known antigen. Base quality data are lacking; no much larger clone is found one base away. For sequencing, an Illumina NovaSeq 6000 was employed. TCRalpha and TCRbeta cDNA libraries were built by 5'RACE with constant-segment primers, adding sample barcodes and unique molecular identifiers. Trizol reagent was used to extract RNA from every sample. Libraries were amplified in two PCR steps, with a second sample barcode and Illumina TruSeq adapters added in the second step. The libraries were sequenced on an Illumina NovaSeq using 2 x 150 bp paired-end reads. The original pipeline was this. Demultiplexing of reads and collapsing into UMI-guided consensus sequences were performed with migec v1.2.7. With mixcr v2.1.11, UMI consensuses were aligned to TRA and TRB V and J templates and assembled into clonotypes. Expanded or contracted clonotypes were those called significant by both edgeR and NoisET, with noise models trained on biological replicates. edgeR calls used a false discovery rate-adjusted p below 0.01 and a log2 fold-change threshold of 1. As an exploratory analysis of dynamics, max-normalized trajectories of the 1000 most abundant clonotypes were examined with PCA combined with hierarchical clustering. Separately sequenced CD4+ and CD8+ repertoires were used to assign a CD4 or CD8 phenotype to each responding clone. TCRdb itself trimmed the public reads at Q25 with fastp, ran MiXCR and retained productive beta chains. Records with the same CDR3 protein are collapsed into one entry carrying the most frequent genes and DNA. These V and J calls originate from TCRdb's pipeline instead of the authors' own analysis. This sample holds roughly 340,000 distinct CDR3 sequences; roughly 15% were observed only once. The biggest ten clones account for under 25% of the sample.

According to the germline V gene (reference sequence), CDR1 reads MNHEY and CDR2 reads SMNVEV. The CDR3 numbers 16 residues from cysteine through phenylalanine. Kept here is only the CDR3 DNA, which spans 48 bases and is read in frame from base 1. V is trimmed back by 2 bases and J by 6 bases, and the junction contains 8 bases that no gene match accounts for. The clonotype originates from a man in his late teens or twenties who had mild COVID-19 (a few samples of this study predate the infection). The sample titles of this study are shuffled in the database, so cell type and time point are left out; the donor was told from shared clones. The chain is assembled from TRBV27 and TRBJ2-7, and 12 bases in between align with TRBD1. The specimen sequenced was PBMCs or a T cell subset sorted from them (not recorded which). The DNA is as follows: TGTGCCAGCAGTTTAGACGGGACAGGGGGCTTTCGCGAGCAGTACTTC. This gives the protein CASSLDGTGGFREQYF.